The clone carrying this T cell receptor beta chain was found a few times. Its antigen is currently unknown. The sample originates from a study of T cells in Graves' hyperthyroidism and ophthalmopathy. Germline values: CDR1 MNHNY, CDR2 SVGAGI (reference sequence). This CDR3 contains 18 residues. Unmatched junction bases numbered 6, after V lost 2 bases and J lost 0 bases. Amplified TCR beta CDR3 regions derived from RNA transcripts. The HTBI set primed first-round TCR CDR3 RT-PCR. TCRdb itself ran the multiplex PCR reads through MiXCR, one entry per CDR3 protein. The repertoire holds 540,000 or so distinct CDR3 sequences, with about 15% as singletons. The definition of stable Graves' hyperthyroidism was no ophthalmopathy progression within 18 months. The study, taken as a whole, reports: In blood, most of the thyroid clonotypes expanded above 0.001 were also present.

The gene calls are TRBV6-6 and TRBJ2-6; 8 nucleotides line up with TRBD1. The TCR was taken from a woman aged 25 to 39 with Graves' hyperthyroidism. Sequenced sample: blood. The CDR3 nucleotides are TGTGCCAGCAGTTACGGGACAGGCCACTTCTCTGGGGCCAACGTCCTGACTTTC. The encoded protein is CASSYGTGHFSGANVLTF.